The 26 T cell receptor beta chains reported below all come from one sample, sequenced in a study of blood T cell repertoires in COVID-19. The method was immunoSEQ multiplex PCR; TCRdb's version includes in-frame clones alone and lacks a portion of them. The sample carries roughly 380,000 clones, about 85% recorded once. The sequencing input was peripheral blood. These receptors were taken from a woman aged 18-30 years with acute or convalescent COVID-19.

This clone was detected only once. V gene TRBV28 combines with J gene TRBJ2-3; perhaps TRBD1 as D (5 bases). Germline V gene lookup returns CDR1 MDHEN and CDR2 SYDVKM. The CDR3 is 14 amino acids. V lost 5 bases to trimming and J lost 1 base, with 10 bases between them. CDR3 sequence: CASSADSRTDTQYF. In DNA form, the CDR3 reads TGTGCCAGCAGTGCAGACAGCCGCACAGATACGCAGTATTTT.

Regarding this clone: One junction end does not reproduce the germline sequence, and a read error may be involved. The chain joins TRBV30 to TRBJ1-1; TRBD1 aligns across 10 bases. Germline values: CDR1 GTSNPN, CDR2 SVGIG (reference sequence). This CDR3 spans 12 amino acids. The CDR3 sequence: CAWSRTGGEPFF. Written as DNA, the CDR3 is TGTGCCTGGAGTCGGACAGGGGGTGAACCTTTCTTT. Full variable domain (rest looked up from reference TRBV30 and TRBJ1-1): SQTIHQWPATLVQPVGSPLSLECTVEGTSNPNLYWYRQAAGRGLQLLFYSVGIGQISSEVPQNLSASRPQDRQFILSSKKLLLSDSGFYLCAWSRTGGEPFFGQGTRLTVV.

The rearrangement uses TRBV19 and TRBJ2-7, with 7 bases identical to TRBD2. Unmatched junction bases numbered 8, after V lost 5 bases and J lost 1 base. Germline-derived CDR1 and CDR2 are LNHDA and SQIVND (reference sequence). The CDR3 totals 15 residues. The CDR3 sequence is CASSAGVAGSYEQYF. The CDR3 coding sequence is TGTGCCAGTAGTGCCGGGGTAGCGGGTTCCTACGAGCAGTACTTC.

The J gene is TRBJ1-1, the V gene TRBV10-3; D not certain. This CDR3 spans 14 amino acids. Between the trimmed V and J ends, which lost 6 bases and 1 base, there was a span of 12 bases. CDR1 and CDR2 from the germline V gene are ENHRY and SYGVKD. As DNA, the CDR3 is TGTGCCATCAGCGGACCGGGAGAGAACACTGAAGCTTTCTTT. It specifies CAISGPGENTEAFF.

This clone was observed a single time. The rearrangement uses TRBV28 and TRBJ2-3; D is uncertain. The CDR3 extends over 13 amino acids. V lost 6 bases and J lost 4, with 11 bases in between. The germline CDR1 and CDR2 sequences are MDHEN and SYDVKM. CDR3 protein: CASSSRSADTQYF. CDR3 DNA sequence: TGTGCCAGCAGCTCGAGGTCGGCAGATACGCAGTATTTT.

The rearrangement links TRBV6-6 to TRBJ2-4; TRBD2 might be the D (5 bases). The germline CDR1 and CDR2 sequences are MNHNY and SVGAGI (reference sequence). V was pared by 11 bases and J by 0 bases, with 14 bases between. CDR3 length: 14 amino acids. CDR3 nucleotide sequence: TGTGCCGCAGCAGTTAGCGTAGCCAAAAACATTCAGTACTTC. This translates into CAAAVSVAKNIQYF.

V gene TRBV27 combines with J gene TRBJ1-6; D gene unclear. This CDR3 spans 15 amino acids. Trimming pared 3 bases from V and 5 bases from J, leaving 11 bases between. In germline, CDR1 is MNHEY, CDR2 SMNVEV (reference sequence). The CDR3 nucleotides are TGTGCCAGCAGTTTGGTATGGGCCCATAATTCACCCCTCCACTTT. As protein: CASSLVWAHNSPLHF.

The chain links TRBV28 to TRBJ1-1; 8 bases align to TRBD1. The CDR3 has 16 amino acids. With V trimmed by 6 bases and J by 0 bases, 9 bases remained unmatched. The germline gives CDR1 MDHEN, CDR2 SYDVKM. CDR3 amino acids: CASSPWSRGLNTEAFF. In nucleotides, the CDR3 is TGTGCCAGCAGCCCATGGAGCAGGGGGCTGAACACTGAAGCTTTCTTT.

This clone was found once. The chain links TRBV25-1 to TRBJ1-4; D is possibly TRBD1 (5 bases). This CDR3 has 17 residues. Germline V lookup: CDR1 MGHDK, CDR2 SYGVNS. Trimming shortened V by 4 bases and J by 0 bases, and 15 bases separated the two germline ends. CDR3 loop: CASSGSAGQATNEKLFF. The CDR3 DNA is TGTGCCAGCAGTGGCTCGGCAGGACAAGCAACTAATGAAAAACTGTTTTTT.

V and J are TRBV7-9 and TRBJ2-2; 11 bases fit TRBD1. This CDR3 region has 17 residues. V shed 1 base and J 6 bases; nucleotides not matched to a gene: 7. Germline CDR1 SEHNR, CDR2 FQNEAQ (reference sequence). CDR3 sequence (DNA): TGTGCCAGCAGCTTAGTGACGGGACAGGGGGGTCCCGGGGAGCTGTTTTTT. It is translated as CASSLVTGQGGPGELFF.

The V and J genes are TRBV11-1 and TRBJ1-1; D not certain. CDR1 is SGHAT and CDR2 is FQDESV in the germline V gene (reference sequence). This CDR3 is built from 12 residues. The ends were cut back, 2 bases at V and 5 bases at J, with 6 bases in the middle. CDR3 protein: CASSLPRTEAFF. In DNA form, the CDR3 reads TGTGCCAGCAGCTTACCCCGGACTGAAGCTTTCTTT.

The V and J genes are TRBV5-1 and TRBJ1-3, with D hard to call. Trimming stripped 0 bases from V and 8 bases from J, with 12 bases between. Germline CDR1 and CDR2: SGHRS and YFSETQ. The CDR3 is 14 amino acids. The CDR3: CASSLAGSGDTIYF. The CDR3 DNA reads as TGCGCCAGCAGCTTGGCCGGGTCCGGAGACACCATATATTTT.

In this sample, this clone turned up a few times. The chain's CDR3 is CASSLSGGPNTEAFF. The CDR3 DNA reads TGTGCCAGCAGTTTGTCGGGAGGGCCAAACACTGAAGCTTTCTTT. The chain combines TRBV28 with TRBJ1-1, with D unclear. V dropped 3 bases and J dropped 2 bases, with 13 bases sitting between them. From germline, CDR1 is MDHEN and CDR2 SYDVKM. The CDR3 consists of 15 residues.

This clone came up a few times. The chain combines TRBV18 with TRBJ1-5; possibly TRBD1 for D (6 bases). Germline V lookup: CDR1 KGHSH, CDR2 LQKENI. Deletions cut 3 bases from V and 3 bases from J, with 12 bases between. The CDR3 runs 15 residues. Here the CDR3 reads CASSPGAALNQPQHF. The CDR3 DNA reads TGTGCCAGCTCACCGGGGGCAGCCCTCAATCAGCCCCAGCATTTT.

CDR3 region: CASSNSIAKNIQYF. CDR3 nucleotide sequence: TGCGCCAGCAGCAACTCAATAGCCAAAAACATTCAGTACTTC. The chain couples TRBV5-1 to TRBJ2-4; the D is unclear. Germline V gene data show CDR1 as SGHRS and CDR2 as YFSETQ. V lost 4 bases and J lost 0, with 8 bases in between. This CDR3 contains 14 residues.

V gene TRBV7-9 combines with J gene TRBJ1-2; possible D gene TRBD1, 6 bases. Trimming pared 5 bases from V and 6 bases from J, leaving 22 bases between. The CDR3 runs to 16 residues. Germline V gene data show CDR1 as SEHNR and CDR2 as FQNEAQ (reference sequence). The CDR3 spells CASSSITGTIIDGYTF. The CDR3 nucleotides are TGTGCCAGCAGCAGCATAACCGGGACAATCATCGATGGCTACACCTTC.

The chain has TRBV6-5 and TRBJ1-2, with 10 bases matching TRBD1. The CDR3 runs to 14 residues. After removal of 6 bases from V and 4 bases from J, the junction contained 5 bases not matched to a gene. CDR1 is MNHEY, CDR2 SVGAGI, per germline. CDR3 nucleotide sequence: TGTGCCAGCAGCTCGGGACAGGGGAGCTATGGCTACACCTTC. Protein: CASSSGQGSYGYTF.

The DNA of the CDR3 is TGCAGCGGATCGATGGGCAACACCGGGGAGCTGTTTTTT. Protein sequence: CSGSMGNTGELFF. This chain connects TRBV29-1 to TRBJ2-2, with no clear D. Germline assignment: CDR1 SQVTM and CDR2 ANQGSEA. V was trimmed by 7 bases and J by 2 bases, leaving 11 bases between them. The CDR3 extends over 13 amino acids.

This CDR3 reads CASSQDNGVQETQYF. The DNA for the CDR3 is TGTGCCAGCAGCCAAGATAACGGAGTTCAAGAGACCCAGTACTTC. The rearrangement joins TRBV14 to TRBJ2-5; D is uncertain. The CDR3 is made up of 15 amino acids. Germline V lookup: CDR1 SGHDN, CDR2 FVKESK. Between the trimmed V and J ends, which lost 0 bases and 2 bases, there was a span of 10 bases.

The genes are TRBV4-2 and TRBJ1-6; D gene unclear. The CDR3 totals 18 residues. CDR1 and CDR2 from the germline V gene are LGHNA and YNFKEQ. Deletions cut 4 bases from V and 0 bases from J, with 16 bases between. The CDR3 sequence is CASSPGLPSSSYNSPLHF. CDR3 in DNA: TGTGCCAGCAGCCCAGGACTGCCCTCTAGCTCCTATAATTCACCCCTCCACTTT.

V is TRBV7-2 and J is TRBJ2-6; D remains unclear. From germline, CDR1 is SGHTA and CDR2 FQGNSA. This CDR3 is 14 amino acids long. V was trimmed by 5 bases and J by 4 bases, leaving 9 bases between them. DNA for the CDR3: TGTGCCAGCAGCCCTACTACAGGGGCCAACGTCCTGACTTTC. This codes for CASSPTTGANVLTF.

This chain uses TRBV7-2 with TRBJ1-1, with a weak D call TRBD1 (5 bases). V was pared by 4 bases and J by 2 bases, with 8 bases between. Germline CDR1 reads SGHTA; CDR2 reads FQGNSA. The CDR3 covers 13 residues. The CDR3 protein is CASSWQGNTEAFF. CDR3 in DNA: TGTGCCAGCAGCTGGCAGGGTAACACTGAAGCTTTCTTT.

The CDR3 loop is CASSQNTGELFF. For the CDR3, the DNA is TGTGCCAGCAGTCAGAACACCGGGGAGCTGTTTTTT. The chain employs TRBV2 and TRBJ2-2; no clear D. The CDR3 is 12 amino acids. V was pared by 5 bases and J by 1 base, with 2 bases between. The germline V gene has CDR1 SNHLY and CDR2 FYNNEI.

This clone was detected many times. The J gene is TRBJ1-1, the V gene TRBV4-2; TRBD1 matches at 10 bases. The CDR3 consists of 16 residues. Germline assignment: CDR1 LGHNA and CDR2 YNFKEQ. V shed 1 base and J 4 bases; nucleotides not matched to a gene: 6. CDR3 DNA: TGTGCCAGCAGCCAAGCACGGGACAGGGGTCCCACTGAAGCTTTCTTT. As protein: CASSQARDRGPTEAFF.

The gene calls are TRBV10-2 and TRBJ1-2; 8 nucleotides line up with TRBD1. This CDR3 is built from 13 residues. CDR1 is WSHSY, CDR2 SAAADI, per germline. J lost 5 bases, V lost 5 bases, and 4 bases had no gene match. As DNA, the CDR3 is TGCGCCAGCAGTACAGGGGACAGGTATGGCTACACCTTC. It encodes CASSTGDRYGYTF.

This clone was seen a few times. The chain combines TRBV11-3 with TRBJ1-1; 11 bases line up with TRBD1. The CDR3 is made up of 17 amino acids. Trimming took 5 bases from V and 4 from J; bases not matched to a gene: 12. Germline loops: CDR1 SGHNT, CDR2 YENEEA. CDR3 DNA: TGTGCCAGCAGCGGAGGGGGACAGGGGGTTTATAGCACTGAAGCTTTCTTT. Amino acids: CASSGGGQGVYSTEAFF.